The 10 T cell receptor beta chains below were found in one sample sequenced in a study of CD8 T cells in ankylosing spondylitis. TCRdb reanalysed the 5' RACE reads using MiXCR and keeps one entry per CDR3 protein. The table lists about 7,000 distinct CDR3 sequences, about 3% of them singletons. Sequenced sample: blood, either unsorted or a sorted T cell fraction (not recorded which). These receptors were collected from a female donor with ankylosing spondylitis or in good health (not recorded which).

Ten or more counts support this clonotype. The chain recombines TRBV9 with TRBJ2-2, with TRBD2 identical over 10 bases. The length of the CDR3 is 17 residues. From germline, CDR1 is SGDLS and CDR2 YYNGEE. Trimming cost V 4 bases and J 2 bases; bases outside gene matches: 8. CDR3 coding DNA: TGTGCCAGCAGCTCTCCAAGCGGGAGGGATAACACCGGGGAGCTGTTTTTT. Amino acids: CASSSPSGRDNTGELFF.

This clonotype has a count of ten or more. This chain links TRBV9 with TRBJ2-1; 12 bases fit TRBD2. This CDR3 comprises 16 residues. The germline CDR1 and CDR2 sequences are SGDLS and YYNGEE. The V gene end was trimmed by 0 bases and the J gene end by 4 bases; junction bases not matched to a gene: 2. The CDR3 DNA is TGTGCCAGCAGCGTAGCTAGCGGGGGGGTATACAATGAGCAGTTCTTC. Translating it yields CASSVASGGVYNEQFF.

This clonotype occurred many times. The V and J genes are TRBV9 and TRBJ2-1; 10 nucleotides agree with TRBD1. Looked up from germline, CDR1 is SGDLS and CDR2 is YYNGEE. The CDR3 length is 19 residues. Losses at the gene ends were 3 bases for V and 4 bases for J; bases not matched to a gene: 16. The CDR3 sequence is CASSGRGDRGSGTYNEQFF. The CDR3 DNA reads TGTGCCAGCAGCGGGCGTGGGGACAGGGGTAGCGGTACATACAATGAGCAGTTCTTC.

This clonotype was picked up a small number of times. The CDR3 loop reads CASSAGGSTDTQYF. CDR3 DNA: TGTGCCAGCAGCGCGGGAGGGAGTACAGATACGCAGTATTTT. V and J are TRBV9 and TRBJ2-3, with 8 bases aligning to TRBD2. CDR3 length equals 14 residues. With 3 bases clipped from V and 3 bases from J, the junction kept 3 bases outside the gene matches. Germline V gives CDR1 SGDLS, CDR2 YYNGEE.

Ten or more counts support this clonotype. This rearrangement joins TRBV9 to TRBJ2-6; TRBD2 matches 7 bases. Germline CDR1 reads SGDLS; CDR2 reads YYNGEE. The CDR3 totals 15 residues. V dropped 5 bases and J dropped 0; count of bases not matched to a gene: 2. The CDR3 reads CASRGGLSGANVLTF. The CDR3 DNA sequence: TGTGCCAGCAGGGGAGGGCTCTCTGGGGCCAACGTCCTGACTTTC.

This clonotype has ten or more counts. V usage is TRBV9 and J usage is TRBJ1-4, with D perhaps matching TRBD1 (5 bases). This CDR3 has 15 residues. V lost 4 bases and J lost 3, with 13 bases in between. Looked up from germline, CDR1 is SGDLS and CDR2 is YYNGEE. The CDR3 sequence: CASSPVGGSNEKLFF. The CDR3 DNA reads as TGTGCCAGCAGCCCAGTTGGGGGGTCTAATGAAAAACTGTTTTTT.

In its sample, this clonotype was seen many times. The CDR3 sequence: CASSLPSGVNTGELFF. CDR3 coding DNA: TGTGCCAGCAGCCTCCCTAGCGGGGTAAACACCGGGGAGCTGTTTTTT. This chain uses TRBV9 with TRBJ2-2, with 9 bases lining up with TRBD2. This CDR3 has 16 amino acids. V lost 4 bases to trimming and J lost 2 bases; unmatched junction nucleotides: 6. Germline V gene data show CDR1 as SGDLS and CDR2 as YYNGEE.

This clonotype was observed at least ten times. V and J are TRBV9 and TRBJ2-1, with 12 bases lining up with TRBD2. This CDR3 is built from 17 residues. V lost 3 bases and J lost 5; bases outside the gene matches: 9. Germline CDR1 is SGDLS and CDR2 is YYNGEE. This CDR3 is CASSALAGGPVNNEQFF. The CDR3 region has the DNA TGTGCCAGCAGCGCTCTAGCGGGGGGGCCGGTGAACAATGAGCAGTTCTTC.

This clonotype counts as medium-sized. CDR3 sequence: CASSVVGTGELFF. DNA for the CDR3: TGTGCCAGCAGCGTGGTGGGAACCGGGGAGCTGTTTTTT. The chain joins TRBV9 to TRBJ2-2; no clear D gene. The CDR3 consists of 13 residues. Germline V CDR1 and CDR2: SGDLS, YYNGEE. Trimming shortened V by 2 bases and J by 5 bases, and 7 bases separated the two germline ends.

This clonotype was seen repeatedly, ten times or more. The chain combines TRBV9 with TRBJ2-5; no firm D call. In germline, CDR1 is SGDLS, CDR2 YYNGEE. This CDR3 is built from 18 residues. V gave up 2 bases and J gave up 4 bases, with 24 bases separating them. The CDR3 DNA sequence: TGTGCCAGCAGCGTCGGTGGAGCTAGTACCGCGAGTGTAGAGACCCAGTACTTC. This sequence encodes CASSVGGASTASVETQYF.